This T cell receptor beta chain was captured in a study of CD8+CD57+ T cells in acquired aplastic anemia. About the study: Sorting CD4+ and CD8+ cells gave DNA averaging approximately 3 ug. There were some 11 million reads, on average, for CD4+ cells from healthy donors.

In regard to this clonotype: The antigen remains undetermined.

Genomic DNA templated the TCR beta VDJ and CDR3 profiling. Using its own MiXCR run on the reads, TCRdb lists one record per CDR3 protein. The profile shows fewer than 250,000 distinct CDR3 sequences, approximately 50% of them singletons. The study's findings and limits: Patients showed no significant difference from controls in CD8+ Simpson's diversity. Patients and controls were found to share more than 25 CD8+ CDR3 sequences.

This CDR3 comprises 13 residues. In germline, CDR1 is MNHEY, CDR2 SMNVEV (reference sequence). V gave up 3 bases and J gave up 4 bases, with 7 bases separating them. This sequence joins TRBV27 and TRBJ1-5; no clear D gene. The TCR comes from a human donor in good health, serving as a control. The sample was sorted CD4+, CD8+, or CD8+CD57+ T cells (not recorded which) from PBMCs. In DNA form, the CDR3 reads TGTGCCAGCAGTTTCCGGCAGAATCAGCCCCAGCATTTT. Encoded protein: CASSFRQNQPQHF.